The 9 T cell receptor beta chains given below trace back to one sample, sequenced in a study of neurological immune-mediated disorders. TCRdb reprocessed the 5' RACE reads with MiXCR, giving one entry per CDR3 protein. The table lists 65,000 to 95,000 distinct CDR3 sequences, approximately 5% of them singletons. The specimen sequenced was PBMCs. The receptors here all came from a woman between 25 and 40 years old with multiple sclerosis.

The table lists this clonotype with many counts. The chain has TRBV7-9 and TRBJ2-5; D possibly corresponds to TRBD2 (5 bases). V lost 7 bases to trimming and J lost 1 base, with 25 bases between them. Germline CDR1 SEHNR, CDR2 FQNEAQ (reference sequence). The CDR3 runs 18 residues. The CDR3 loop is CASTLRAAPQRPQETQYF. CDR3 nucleotides: TGTGCCAGCACCCTCCGGGCAGCGCCGCAGCGGCCCCAAGAGACCCAGTACTTC.

V gene TRBV6-1 combines with J gene TRBJ2-3, with TRBD2 matching 15 bases. The J segment lost 4 bases and the V segment lost 6 bases, leaving 5 bases of the junction unmatched. Germline V lookup: CDR1 MNHNS, CDR2 SASEGT. The length of the CDR3 is 16 residues. This chain's CDR3 is CASSRTSGGASDTQYF. CDR3 nucleotides: TGTGCCAGCAGCCGGACTAGCGGGGGGGCCTCAGATACGCAGTATTTT.

There are many counts of this clonotype. V and J are TRBV6-2 or TRBV6-3 and TRBJ2-1, with 12 positions matching TRBD2. The CDR3 extends over 17 amino acids. In germline, CDR1 is MNHEY, CDR2 SVGEGT. V gave up 4 bases and J gave up 8 bases; unmatched junction bases: 12. The CDR3 nucleotides are TGTGCCAGCAGTTTGCCCCCTCTAGCGGGAGGGCGGCATGAGCAGTTCTTC. This encodes CASSLPPLAGGRHEQFF.

This clonotype has at least ten counts. J is TRBJ1-5 and V is TRBV5-5; tentative D call: TRBD1 (6 bases). The CDR3 is 15 amino acids. Germline V gene lookup returns CDR1 SGHKS and CDR2 YYEKEE (reference sequence). V lost 5 bases, J lost 3 bases, and 15 bases lay in between. CDR3 DNA sequence: TGTGCCAGCAGTTTTTGGGCAGGGGACAATCAGCCCCAGCATTTT. Its translation: CASSFWAGDNQPQHF.

This clonotype appeared many times. The chain uses TRBV12-3 or TRBV12-4 and TRBJ2-7; 8 nucleotides match TRBD2. The CDR3 length is 14 residues. J gave up 1 base and V 4 bases, and 3 bases lay outside the gene matches. CDR3 loop: CASSSGRGSYEQYF. The CDR3 DNA is TGTGCCAGCAGTTCCGGGAGGGGATCCTACGAGCAGTACTTC.

This clonotype was counted ten times or more. This chain connects TRBV9 to TRBJ2-2; weak D call: TRBD1 (5 bases). Germline CDR1 SGDLS, CDR2 YYNGEE. V was shortened by 4 bases and J by 3 bases, with 13 bases between the two germline ends. The CDR3 spans 15 residues. The CDR3 sequence: CASSSRQTHTGELFF. CDR3 nucleotides: TGTGCCAGCAGCTCCCGACAGACGCACACCGGGGAGCTGTTTTTT.

This clonotype was counted only a few times. This chain connects TRBV28 to TRBJ1-6; D gene ambiguous. This CDR3 region has 16 residues. The V gene lost 5 bases and the J gene lost 5 bases, with 16 bases spanning the gap. CDR1 MDHEN and CDR2 SYDVKM come from the germline V gene. Here the CDR3 reads CASSLHPHWDNSPLHF. DNA of the CDR3: TGTGCCAGCAGTCTCCACCCACACTGGGATAATTCACCCCTCCACTTT.

This clonotype turned up a few times. The rearrangement joins TRBV20-1 to TRBJ2-1; TRBD2 agrees at 7 bases. Germline V gene lookup returns CDR1 DFQATT and CDR2 SNEGSKA (reference sequence). V lost 1 base to trimming and J lost 7 bases; unmatched junction nucleotides: 7. The CDR3 has 14 amino acids. The CDR3 sequence is CSARGGGPGNEQFF. CDR3 DNA: TGCAGTGCTAGAGGGGGAGGGCCGGGGAATGAGCAGTTCTTC.

This clonotype has at least ten counts. V is TRBV30 and J is TRBJ1-1; D not resolved. Germline CDR1 and CDR2: GTSNPN and SVGIG (reference sequence). The CDR3 extends over 12 amino acids. Trimming shortened V by 1 base and J by 8 bases, and 11 bases separated the two germline ends. The chain's CDR3 is CAWSDISGEAFF. The CDR3 DNA sequence: TGTGCCTGGAGTGATATATCAGGCGAAGCTTTCTTT.